These T cell receptor beta chains were read from a single sample in a study of regulatory T cells in long-lasting Graves disease. TCRdb redid the calling of the multiplex PCR reads with MiXCR, one entry per CDR3 protein. This table holds 550,000 to 650,000 distinct CDR3 sequences, approximately 16% found once. These data also featured in a second study, about T cells in Graves' hyperthyroidism and ophthalmopathy.

Sample: peripheral blood mononuclear cells (PBMCs), taken at new diagnosis, from a patient treated with antithyroid drugs. The source of these receptors is a man aged 18 to 30 with Graves disease. The CDR3 runs from the conserved cysteine through the conserved F or W. Fields, in order: D gene, clone size, V gene, J gene, CDR3 protein, CDR3 DNA. D genes are given only for firm matches. The listing skips clone size in some rows; elsewhere it reads once, few, many or a size class.

D gene: TRBD2
clone size: few
V gene: TRBV5-1
J gene: TRBJ2-5
CDR3 protein: CASSPTRTSGSETQYF
CDR3 DNA: TGCGCCAGCAGCCCGACCCGGACTAGCGGATCCGAGACCCAGTACTTC

D gene: NA
clone size: NA
V gene: TRBV2
J gene: TRBJ2-7
CDR3 protein: CASSVIEQYF
CDR3 DNA: TGTGCCAGCAGTGTTATCGAGCAGTACTTC

D gene: NA
clone size: many
V gene: TRBV12-3/TRBV12-4
J gene: TRBJ1-1
CDR3 protein: CASSRDRSTEAFF
CDR3 DNA: TGTGCCAGCAGTCGCGACAGGTCCACTGAAGCTTTCTTT

D gene: NA
clone size: many
V gene: TRBV7-9
J gene: TRBJ1-1
CDR3 protein: CASSLDSVNTEAFF
CDR3 DNA: TGTGCCAGCAGCCTCGACAGTGTGAACACTGAAGCTTTCTTT

D gene: NA
clone size: NA
V gene: TRBV5-1
J gene: TRBJ2-1
CDR3 protein: CASSGLRGEQFF
CDR3 DNA: TGCGCCAGCAGCGGCCTGAGGGGTGAGCAGTTCTTC

D gene: TRBD2
clone size: NA
V gene: TRBV19
J gene: TRBJ2-7
CDR3 protein: CASSTKREGSYEQYF
CDR3 DNA: TGTGCCAGTAGTACCAAGCGGGAGGGATCCTACGAGCAGTACTTC

D gene: TRBD2
clone size: few
V gene: TRBV4-1
J gene: TRBJ2-2
CDR3 protein: CASSQSGRGPGELFF
CDR3 DNA: TGCGCCAGCAGCCAGAGCGGGAGAGGACCCGGGGAGCTGTTTTTT

D gene: NA
clone size: many
V gene: TRBV11-2
J gene: TRBJ2-1
CDR3 protein: CASSPPAVLTRTNEQFF
CDR3 DNA: TGTGCCAGCAGCCCCCCTGCGGTTTTGACTAGGACCAATGAGCAGTTCTTC

D gene: TRBD2
clone size: many
V gene: TRBV20-1
J gene: TRBJ2-1
CDR3 protein: CSATPSGRSYNEQFF
CDR3 DNA: TGCAGTGCTACGCCTAGCGGACGCTCCTACAATGAGCAGTTCTTC

D gene: NA
clone size: few
V gene: TRBV28
J gene: TRBJ2-1
CDR3 protein: CASLAGTTYNEQFF
CDR3 DNA: TGTGCCAGCCTGGCGGGGACGACCTACAATGAGCAGTTCTTC

D gene: TRBD2
clone size: NA
V gene: TRBV2
J gene: TRBJ2-3
CDR3 protein: CASSALFFGTSGTDTQYF
CDR3 DNA: TGTGCCAGCAGTGCCCTGTTTTTTGGGACTAGCGGGACCGATACGCAGTATTTT

D gene: TRBD1
clone size: many
V gene: TRBV12-3/TRBV12-4
J gene: TRBJ2-5
CDR3 protein: CASSLGTGKQETQYF
CDR3 DNA: TGTGCCAGCAGTTTAGGGACAGGGAAACAAGAGACCCAGTACTTC

D gene: NA
clone size: many
V gene: TRBV2
J gene: TRBJ1-5
CDR3 protein: CASVGLGESNQPQHF
CDR3 DNA: TGTGCCAGCGTCGGACTTGGAGAAAGCAATCAGCCCCAGCATTTT

D gene: NA
clone size: many
V gene: TRBV2
J gene: TRBJ1-5
CDR3 protein: CASSGAARNSNQPQHF
CDR3 DNA: TGTGCCAGCAGTGGGGCGGCCAGAAATAGCAATCAGCCCCAGCATTTT

D gene: TRBD1
clone size: few
V gene: TRBV20-1
J gene: TRBJ1-2
CDR3 protein: CSARINGQGTPYGYTF
CDR3 DNA: TGCAGTGCTAGGATTAATGGACAGGGGACACCCTATGGCTACACCTTC

D gene: NA
clone size: NA
V gene: TRBV7-9
J gene: TRBJ1-2
CDR3 protein: CASSLASGNDGYTF
CDR3 DNA: TGTGCCAGCAGCCTAGCGTCGGGGAATGATGGCTACACCTTC

D gene: NA
clone size: many
V gene: TRBV12-3/TRBV12-4
J gene: TRBJ2-3
CDR3 protein: CASSLEPTSDTQYF
CDR3 DNA: TGTGCCAGCAGTTTAGAACCAACTTCGGATACGCAGTATTTT

D gene: TRBD1
clone size: NA
V gene: TRBV7-2
J gene: TRBJ2-2
CDR3 protein: CASSLDRTGTNTGELFF
CDR3 DNA: TGTGCCAGCAGCTTAGATCGGACAGGCACGAACACCGGGGAGCTGTTTTTT

D gene: TRBD2
clone size: many
V gene: TRBV5-1
J gene: TRBJ2-7
CDR3 protein: CASSFGGAYEQYF
CDR3 DNA: TGCGCCAGCAGCTTCGGGGGGGCCTACGAGCAGTACTTC

D gene: NA
clone size: NA
V gene: TRBV30
J gene: TRBJ1-5
CDR3 protein: CAWSAGVDQPQHF
CDR3 DNA: TGTGCCTGGAGTGCGGGGGTAGATCAGCCCCAGCATTTT

D gene: NA
clone size: NA
V gene: TRBV3-1
J gene: TRBJ2-6
CDR3 protein: CASSQDRSRVSGANVLTF
CDR3 DNA: TGTGCCAGCAGCCAAGATCGGTCCCGGGTCTCTGGGGCCAACGTCCTGACTTTC

D gene: NA
clone size: many
V gene: TRBV7-8
J gene: TRBJ2-3
CDR3 protein: CASSSGGSGHTDTQYF
CDR3 DNA: TGTGCCAGCAGCTCGGGTGGGAGCGGACACACAGATACGCAGTATTTT

D gene: TRBD1
clone size: few
V gene: TRBV4-1
J gene: TRBJ2-1
CDR3 protein: CASSQLTGGDNEQFF
CDR3 DNA: TGCGCCAGCAGCCAATTGACAGGGGGAGACAATGAGCAGTTCTTC

D gene: NA
clone size: few
V gene: TRBV27
J gene: TRBJ2-1
CDR3 protein: CASSLSRGPPTNEQFF
CDR3 DNA: TGTGCCAGCAGTTTGTCGAGGGGCCCCCCAACCAATGAGCAGTTCTTC

D gene: TRBD2
clone size: few
V gene: TRBV7-3
J gene: TRBJ2-1
CDR3 protein: CASSLSLAGKGEQFF
CDR3 DNA: TGTGCCAGCAGCTTATCACTAGCGGGGAAGGGTGAGCAGTTCTTC

D gene: NA
clone size: few
V gene: TRBV13
J gene: TRBJ1-2
CDR3 protein: CASSLGRDRRLGYTF
CDR3 DNA: TGTGCCAGCAGCTTAGGCCGGGACCGCCGTCTAGGCTACACCTTC

D gene: NA
clone size: many
V gene: TRBV20-1
J gene: TRBJ2-7
CDR3 protein: CSATRLGGFPTSEQYF
CDR3 DNA: TGCAGTGCTACCCGACTGGGCGGGTTCCCTACGTCCGAGCAGTACTTC

D gene: NA
clone size: NA
V gene: TRBV9
J gene: TRBJ1-4
CDR3 protein: CASSDSSNGGGRDEKLFF
CDR3 DNA: TGTGCCAGCAGCGACTCTTCCAATGGTGGAGGGAGAGATGAAAAACTGTTTTTT

D gene: NA
clone size: many
V gene: TRBV12-3/TRBV12-4
J gene: TRBJ1-2
CDR3 protein: CASSTTKPGYTF
CDR3 DNA: TGTGCCAGCAGCACGACAAAGCCTGGCTACACCTTC

D gene: TRBD1
clone size: many
V gene: TRBV28
J gene: TRBJ1-5
CDR3 protein: CASSQGVKSRHF
CDR3 DNA: TGTGCCAGCAGCCAGGGGGTGAAATCGCGGCATTTT

D gene: TRBD1
clone size: few
V gene: TRBV20-1
J gene: TRBJ1-1
CDR3 protein: CSASPRGQSNTEAFF
CDR3 DNA: TGCAGTGCTAGTCCCAGGGGACAGTCAAACACTGAAGCTTTCTTT

D gene: NA
clone size: many
V gene: TRBV27
J gene: TRBJ2-1
CDR3 protein: CASSYHRGPLAGPYNEQFF
CDR3 DNA: TGTGCCAGCAGTTATCACAGGGGGCCCCTAGCGGGGCCATACAATGAGCAGTTCTTC

D gene: NA
clone size: many
V gene: TRBV28
J gene: TRBJ1-5
CDR3 protein: CASSPRGWQPQHF
CDR3 DNA: TGTGCCAGCAGTCCCCGGGGGTGGCAGCCCCAGCATTTT

D gene: TRBD2
clone size: NA
V gene: TRBV5-1
J gene: TRBJ2-5
CDR3 protein: CASSLALAGGLAETQYF
CDR3 DNA: TGCGCCAGCAGCTTGGCTCTAGCGGGAGGCCTTGCCGAGACCCAGTACTTC

D gene: NA
clone size: many
V gene: TRBV6-1
J gene: TRBJ2-3
CDR3 protein: CASSERYYATDTQYF
CDR3 DNA: TGTGCCAGCAGTGAGAGGTACTACGCCACAGATACGCAGTATTTT

D gene: NA
clone size: many
V gene: TRBV20-1
J gene: TRBJ2-5
CDR3 protein: CSARIFPAHQETQYF
CDR3 DNA: TGCAGTGCCCGGATTTTCCCAGCGCACCAAGAGACCCAGTACTTC

D gene: NA
clone size: many
V gene: TRBV12-3/TRBV12-4
J gene: TRBJ1-2
CDR3 protein: CASGPSGRGYTF
CDR3 DNA: TGTGCCAGCGGCCCCAGTGGTCGAGGCTACACCTTC

D gene: TRBD1
clone size: few
V gene: TRBV10-3
J gene: TRBJ1-2
CDR3 protein: CAISESPEGAGGYTF
CDR3 DNA: TGTGCCATCAGTGAGTCGCCCGAGGGGGCAGGGGGCTACACCTTC

D gene: NA
clone size: NA
V gene: TRBV7-3
J gene: TRBJ2-1
CDR3 protein: CASSPLGGFEEQFF
CDR3 DNA: TGTGCCAGCAGCCCCCTGGGGGGTTTTGAGGAGCAGTTCTTC

D gene: NA
clone size: many
V gene: TRBV11-2
J gene: TRBJ2-5
CDR3 protein: CASSVDLQAQETQYF
CDR3 DNA: TGTGCCAGCAGCGTGGACCTCCAGGCCCAAGAGACCCAGTACTTC

D gene: NA
clone size: few
V gene: TRBV10-3
J gene: TRBJ2-7
CDR3 protein: CAISGPAGTYEQYF
CDR3 DNA: TGTGCCATCAGTGGTCCGGCCGGAACCTACGAGCAGTACTTC